This T cell receptor beta chain appears in the sequencing data of a study of blood T cell repertoires in COVID-19. As for the study in general: The origin of the acute and convalescent COVID-19 samples was the United States, Italy and Spain.

The CDR3 loop spans 15 amino acids. Trimming removed 6 bases from V and 6 bases from J; junction bases left unmatched: 10. The germline gives CDR1 SNHLY, CDR2 FYNNEI. Profiled with immunoSEQ multiplex PCR; TCRdb holds only in-frame clones, not every one. The data contain 45,000 to 55,000 clones, approximately 88% of them seen just once; the ten biggest clones take up 3% to 3.5%. The chain uses TRBV2 and TRBJ2-7; 11 positions agree with TRBD1. This receptor was obtained from a human donor in a cohort sampled during active COVID-19. The sequenced sample consisted of peripheral blood. DNA for the CDR3: TGTGCCAGCAGGCGAACCGGACAGGGGGCTGCCGAGCAGTACTTC. As protein: CASRRTGQGAAEQYF.